Presented here are 6 T cell receptor beta chains from one specimen sequenced in a study of identifying expanded T cells in peripheral blood. Clones were sequenced by immunoSEQ multiplex PCR, and TCRdb holds only the in-frame ones, with some missing. The top ten clones hold 15% to 20% of a sample with about 85,000 clones, approximately 90% of them seen once. The sequenced material came from blood. The receptors were gathered from a person aged 18 to 70 in good health.

The chain combines TRBV5-4 with TRBJ1-6; D ambiguous. Germline loops: CDR1 SGHNT, CDR2 YYREEE (reference sequence). Trimming cost V 4 bases and J 3 bases, with 20 bases left between them. The CDR3 is made up of 18 amino acids. The chain's CDR3 is CASSLDKGPRNYNSPLHF. CDR3 coding DNA: TGTGCCAGCAGCCTAGATAAAGGACCTAGGAACTATAATTCACCCCTCCACTTT.

Concerning this clone: This same CDR3 is encoded by further DNA sequences in the sample. The chain links TRBV5-4 to TRBJ1-1; a weak D match, TRBD1 (5 bases). This CDR3 is built from 12 residues. From germline, CDR1 is SGHNT and CDR2 YYREEE (reference sequence). The V gene lost 3 bases and the J gene lost 5 bases, with 8 bases spanning the gap. CDR3 amino acids: CASSWGGTEAFF. The CDR3 DNA is TGTGCCAGCAGCTGGGGCGGGACTGAAGCTTTCTTT.

The J gene is TRBJ2-2, the V gene TRBV27; 9 positions agree with TRBD1. The CDR3 runs to 17 residues. Losses at the gene ends were 6 bases for V and 3 bases for J; bases not matched to a gene: 11. Per the germline V gene, CDR1 is MNHEY and CDR2 is SMNVEV (reference sequence). CDR3 in DNA: TGTGCCAGCAGCTCCCGTCGGACAGGGGCGGACACCGGGGAGCTGTTTTTT. Its translation is CASSSRRTGADTGELFF.

The chain has TRBV6-6 and TRBJ2-7; D is undetermined. This CDR3 spans 13 amino acids. The germline CDR1 and CDR2 sequences are MNHNY and SVGAGI (reference sequence). V lost 6 bases to trimming and J lost 11 bases, with 20 bases between them. CDR3 coding DNA: TGTGCCAGCAGGCCACCGGCAGAACCGGTGGAGTACTTC. Residues: CASRPPAEPVEYF.

This chain joins TRBV28 and TRBJ1-1; D ambiguous. Trimming shortened V by 2 bases and J by 5 bases, and 6 bases separated the two germline ends. In germline, CDR1 is MDHEN, CDR2 SYDVKM. The CDR3 runs 12 residues. The CDR3 DNA reads TGTGCCAGCAGTTTAACGGGTACTGAAGCTTTCTTT. This translates into CASSLTGTEAFF.

V and J are TRBV5-8 and TRBJ2-1; 8 bases fit TRBD2. Unmatched junction bases numbered 9, after V lost 0 bases and J lost 7 bases. The CDR3 length is 16 residues. The germline CDR1 and CDR2 sequences are SGHTS and YDEGEE. The CDR3: CASSLVHVGGVNEQFF. DNA of the CDR3: TGTGCCAGCAGCTTGGTTCATGTCGGGGGGGTGAATGAGCAGTTCTTC.